This T cell receptor beta chain was observed in a study of blood T cell repertoires in COVID-19. Across the study: T cells, B-cell-depleted T cells, or PBMCs provided the cDNA or gDNA that served as material.

Trimming cost V 4 bases and J 4 bases, with 17 bases left between them. From germline, CDR1 is SGHRS and CDR2 YFSETQ. The CDR3 consists of 15 residues. Method: immunoSEQ multiplex PCR; TCRdb's copy keeps in-frame clones and lacks some. The data contain some 400,000 clones, approximately 87% of them seen just once; the ten biggest clones take up 2.3%. This sequence was found in a woman aged 55-70 years with COVID-19, enrolled during active disease. The genes are TRBV5-1 and TRBJ1-1; D is unresolved. Sequencing input: peripheral blood. The CDR3 is CASSPTGIPSTEAFF. For the CDR3, the DNA is TGCGCCAGCAGCCCCACGGGTATCCCGAGCACTGAAGCTTTCTTT.